This T cell receptor beta chain was captured by sequencing in a study of cytomegalovirus exposure and HLA in healthy donors. Whole-study findings and limits: Later analysis demonstrated an association between a missense DCLRE1C variant and TCR beta V- and J-gene trimming.

At the time of sampling, donors were nominally healthy, though unrecorded immune exposures were likely. Germline trimming cut 5 bases from V and 0 bases from J; bases unmatched to any gene: 11. CDR3 length: 17 amino acids. Germline assignment: CDR1 SGHVS and CDR2 FNYEAQ. This PCR relied on a set of 60 Vbeta primers and 13 Jbeta primers. TCRdb's copy holds only in-frame clones and misses some; the assay was immunoSEQ multiplex PCR. The data hold under 150,000 clones, with around 9.6% observed a single time. On this clone: Its cognate antigen is unknown.

The sequencing input was PBMCs. The TCR sequence derives from a male donor in good health and CMV-seronegative. The chain couples TRBV7-6 to TRBJ2-3; 7 bases align to TRBD2. The CDR3 region is CASSPVRVGGSTDTQYF. The DNA of the CDR3 is TGTGCCAGCAGCCCCGTAAGAGTGGGAGGGAGCACAGATACGCAGTATTTT. Full variable domain (rest looked up from reference TRBV7-6 and TRBJ2-3): GAGVSQSPRYKVTKRGQDVALRCDPISGHVSLYWYRQALGQGPEFLTYFNYEAQQDKSGLPNDRFSAERPEGSISTLTIQRTEQRDSAMYRCASSPVRVGGSTDTQYFGPGTRLTVL.